Each of the 30 T cell receptor beta chains below was sequenced from the same sample in a study of blood T cell repertoires in COVID-19. Sequencing was performed with immunoSEQ multiplex PCR; in TCRdb, only in-frame clones are kept and a portion is missing. This repertoire shows 130,000 to 150,000 clones, approximately 89% found once; its top ten account for around 1.6%. The sequenced sample consisted of peripheral blood. These receptors originate from a human donor in a cohort sampled during active COVID-19.

The J gene is TRBJ2-1, the V gene TRBV29-1; the D call may be TRBD1 or TRBD2 (5 bases each). CDR3 size: 10 residues. V lost 7 bases and J lost 9, with 10 bases in between. Germline loops: CDR1 SQVTM, CDR2 ANQGSEA. DNA of the CDR3: TGCAGCGGGGGGACGGGTGAGCAGTTCTTC. This sequence encodes CSGGTGEQFF.

In this sample, this clone turned up a few times. CDR3 loop: CASSPRQGVNTIYF. As DNA, the CDR3 is TGTGCCAGCAGTCCCCGACAGGGAGTCAACACCATATATTTT. The gene calls are TRBV6-5 and TRBJ1-3; 7 bases are a match to TRBD1. The CDR3 is made up of 14 amino acids. The J segment lost 7 bases and the V segment lost 5 bases, leaving 8 bases of the junction unmatched. Germline values: CDR1 MNHEY, CDR2 SVGAGI.

V usage is TRBV12-3 or TRBV12-4 and J usage is TRBJ2-7; 11 positions agree with TRBD2. Losses at the gene ends were 5 bases for V and 10 bases for J; bases not matched to a gene: 7. The CDR3 is made up of 13 amino acids. The CDR3 here is CASSRSGGAGQYF. CDR3 nucleotide sequence: TGTGCCAGCAGTCGTAGCGGGGGGGCGGGACAGTACTTC.

The chain links TRBV29-1 to TRBJ2-4; D perhaps matches TRBD1 (6 bases). There are 11 residues in the CDR3. Germline V gene sequence: CDR1 SQVTM, CDR2 ANQGSEA. The V end lost 5 bases, the J end lost 7 bases, and 9 bases lay between the germline ends. The CDR3 bases are TGCAGCGTTTTTAGGGGGAACATTCAGTACTTC. Amino acid sequence: CSVFRGNIQYF.

For this clone: Additional DNA sequences in this sample encode the identical CDR3. The CDR3 reads CASRPDRNYGYTF. CDR3 DNA: TGCGCCAGCAGACCGGACAGGAACTATGGCTACACCTTC. This chain links TRBV5-1 with TRBJ1-2; 7 bases are shared with TRBD1. The germline gives CDR1 SGHRS, CDR2 YFSETQ. Unmatched junction bases numbered 3, after V lost 5 bases and J lost 2 bases. The CDR3 extends over 13 amino acids.

This clone was picked up one time. V and J are TRBV5-6 and TRBJ1-1, with D tentatively TRBD1 (5 bases). Trimming removed 0 bases from V and 2 bases from J, with 17 bases in between. The CDR3 is 17 amino acids. Per the germline V gene, CDR1 is SGHDT and CDR2 is YYEEEE. The CDR3 region is CASSLAGDSPRNTEAFF. The CDR3 DNA reads as TGTGCCAGCAGCTTGGCCGGTGACAGCCCGAGAAACACTGAAGCTTTCTTT.

The chain joins TRBV25-1 to TRBJ1-2; 7 bases align to TRBD1. With 3 bases clipped from V and 5 bases from J, the junction kept 6 bases outside the gene matches. The CDR3 has 14 residues. Germline CDR1 MGHDK, CDR2 SYGVNS. The chain's CDR3 is CASSETGSTYGYTF. CDR3 nucleotide sequence: TGTGCCAGCAGTGAGACAGGGTCGACTTATGGCTACACCTTC.

Details on this clone: Other DNA sequences in the same sample also yield this CDR3. The J gene is TRBJ2-7, the V gene TRBV4-1; 15 positions agree with TRBD2. Germline-derived CDR1 and CDR2 are MGHRA and YSYEKL. V shed 5 bases and J 1 base; nucleotides not matched to a gene: 9. CDR3 length equals 18 residues. The CDR3 DNA follows: TGCGCCAGCAGCGCCAGGACTAGCGGGGGGGCCACGTCCTACGAGCAGTACTTC. This translates into CASSARTSGGATSYEQYF.

V usage is TRBV3-1 (or the pseudogene TRBV3-2) and J usage is TRBJ1-4; D not certain. The length of the CDR3 is 15 residues. In germline, CDR1 is LGHDT, CDR2 YNNKEL (reference sequence). V lost 4 bases and J lost 0, with 9 bases in between. CDR3 DNA sequence: TGTGCCAGCAGCCCCGAACAGACAACTAATGAAAAACTGTTTTTT. It specifies CASSPEQTTNEKLFF.

The rearrangement links TRBV6-4 to TRBJ2-2; 12 bases align to TRBD2. The CDR3 has 16 amino acids. V was clipped by 5 bases and J by 2 bases; unmatched bases: 3. Germline V lookup: CDR1 MRHNA, CDR2 SNTAGT. The CDR3 region has the DNA TGTGCCAGCAGTTTACTAGCGGGGGGAAACACCGGGGAGCTGTTTTTT. Residues: CASSLLAGGNTGELFF.

This chain uses TRBV4-1 with TRBJ1-4; tentatively, D is TRBD1 (6 bases). The CDR3 covers 14 residues. Germline values: CDR1 MGHRA, CDR2 YSYEKL. The ends were cut back, 4 bases at V and 8 bases at J, with 14 bases in the middle. CDR3 coding DNA: TGCGCCAGCAGCCTGAGTACAGGGAAAGAAAAACTGTTTTTT. Translating gives CASSLSTGKEKLFF.

The chain is built from TRBV5-6 and TRBJ2-7, with a tentative D call TRBD2 (5 bases). The CDR3 sequence is 14 residues long. The germline V and J ends were trimmed by 5 bases and 0 bases, with 12 bases remaining between them. Germline CDR1 reads SGHDT; CDR2 reads YYEEEE. CDR3 loop: CASSFIRGSYEQYF. The CDR3 region has the DNA TGTGCCAGCAGTTTCATCCGGGGCTCCTACGAGCAGTACTTC.

This chain connects TRBV9 to TRBJ2-7; 7 bases line up with TRBD1. Losses at the gene ends were 3 bases for V and 2 bases for J; bases not matched to a gene: 2. The CDR3 runs 13 residues. CDR1 SGDLS and CDR2 YYNGEE come from the germline V gene. The CDR3 sequence: CASSAGTAYEQYF. The CDR3, as DNA: TGTGCCAGCAGCGCGGGGACAGCCTACGAGCAGTACTTC.

Written as DNA, the CDR3 is TGTGCCAGCAGTAAGGGGTACTATGGCTACACCTTC. This encodes CASSKGYYGYTF. The chain uses TRBV7-9 and TRBJ1-2; D possibly corresponds to TRBD1 (5 bases). The CDR3 contains 12 residues. The germline CDR1 and CDR2 sequences are SEHNR and FQNEAQ (reference sequence). The V end lost 6 bases, the J end lost 3 bases, and 8 bases lay between the germline ends. Full variable domain (missing parts from reference TRBV7-9 and TRBJ1-2): DTGVSQNPRHKITKRGQNVTFRCDPISEHNRLYWYRQTLGQGPEFLTYFQNEAQLEKSRLLSDRFSAERPKGSFSTLEIQRTEQGDSAMYLCASSKGYYGYTFGSGTRLTVV.

The chain recombines TRBV3-1 (or the pseudogene TRBV3-2) with TRBJ2-2; D remains ambiguous. Trimming shortened V by 3 bases and J by 7 bases, and 6 bases separated the two germline ends. CDR1 LGHDT and CDR2 YNNKEL come from the germline V gene (reference sequence). There are 12 residues in the CDR3. CDR3 protein: CASSHAGGELFF. The CDR3 nucleotides read TGTGCCAGCAGCCATGCCGGCGGGGAGCTGTTTTTT.

The chain combines TRBV5-1 with TRBJ2-3; D unclear. The V and J ends lost 0 bases and 3 bases respectively, with 8 bases between them. The CDR3 totals 14 residues. The germline V gene encodes CDR1 SGHRS and CDR2 YFSETQ. The CDR3 DNA reads TGCGCCAGCAGCTTGGATCGCGCGACAGATACGCAGTATTTT. Translating it yields CASSLDRATDTQYF.

The chain carries TRBV2 and TRBJ1-6; 11 nucleotides match TRBD1. V lost 6 bases and J lost 6; bases outside the gene matches: 4. The CDR3 contains 15 residues. Germline V gene lookup returns CDR1 SNHLY and CDR2 FYNNEI. The CDR3 spells CASRGDRGINSPLHF. The CDR3 coding sequence is TGTGCCAGCAGAGGGGACAGGGGGATTAATTCACCCCTCCACTTT.

This chain joins TRBV6-1 and TRBJ1-2; D is undetermined. The germline V gene encodes CDR1 MNHNS and CDR2 SASEGT. CDR3 length: 15 amino acids. V was pared by 3 bases and J by 8 bases, with 19 bases between. For the CDR3, the DNA is TGTGCCAGCAGTGATTTTCGTCAGGCAGAAAGGGGCTACACCTTC. It yields the protein CASSDFRQAERGYTF.

This clone was counted a single time. The chain uses TRBV19 and TRBJ1-3; D is uncertain. Germline assignment: CDR1 LNHDA and CDR2 SQIVND (reference sequence). This CDR3 contains 18 residues. Trimming pared 3 bases from V and 0 bases from J, leaving 18 bases between. The CDR3 reads CASSMPSKARLSGNTIYF. For the CDR3, the DNA is TGTGCCAGTAGTATGCCCTCAAAGGCGCGACTCTCTGGAAACACCATATATTTT.

A single count supports this clone. J is TRBJ2-7 and V is TRBV7-2; no firm D call. Germline V CDR1 and CDR2: SGHTA, FQGNSA. This CDR3 has 13 amino acids. Trimming pared 2 bases from V and 3 bases from J, leaving 8 bases between. CDR3 loop: CASSLTGGYEQYF. The DNA of the CDR3 is TGTGCCAGCAGCTTAACTGGCGGCTACGAGCAGTACTTC.

V is TRBV19 and J is TRBJ1-1, with unresolved D. The CDR3 length is 14 residues. Per the germline V gene, CDR1 is LNHDA and CDR2 is SQIVND (reference sequence). V lost 6 bases and J 3 bases, leaving 14 bases between the germline ends. CDR3 DNA: TGTGCCAGTAGCCGAGACGGAGGCGACACTGAAGCTTTCTTT. It encodes CASSRDGGDTEAFF.

This chain joins TRBV7-9 and TRBJ1-4; 8 positions agree with TRBD1. CDR1 SEHNR and CDR2 FQNEAQ come from the germline V gene (reference sequence). With V trimmed by 4 bases and J by 12 bases, 10 bases remained unmatched. The CDR3 is 14 amino acids. The CDR3 here is CASSSGQGWEELFF. In DNA form, the CDR3 reads TGTGCCAGCAGCTCAGGACAGGGTTGGGAGGAACTGTTTTTT.

V usage is TRBV3-1 (or the pseudogene TRBV3-2) and J usage is TRBJ2-1; D is undetermined. The CDR3 has 13 residues. Per the germline V gene, CDR1 is LGHDT and CDR2 is YNNKEL (reference sequence). V was cut by 3 bases and J by 7 bases, with 10 bases left in between. The CDR3: CASSQNPRNEQFF. In nucleotides, the CDR3 is TGTGCCAGCAGCCAGAACCCGAGAAATGAGCAGTTCTTC.

The sample holds one count of this clone. V and J are TRBV19 and TRBJ1-4, with D possibly being TRBD1 (6 bases). The CDR3 covers 16 residues. Looked up from germline, CDR1 is LNHDA and CDR2 is SQIVND (reference sequence). The germline V and J ends were trimmed by 5 bases and 4 bases, with 17 bases remaining between them. The CDR3 region has the DNA TGTGCCAGTAGTCCTCTGTGGGGGCAGCTTAATGAAAAACTGTTTTTT. Amino acid sequence: CASSPLWGQLNEKLFF.

This rearrangement joins TRBV18 to TRBJ1-2; D is unresolved. The CDR3 consists of 17 residues. The germline V gene has CDR1 KGHSH and CDR2 LQKENI. V lost 3 bases, J lost 2 bases, and 19 bases lay in between. CDR3 sequence reads: CASSPTPRQTINYGYTF. CDR3 sequence (DNA): TGTGCCAGCTCACCCACCCCTAGGCAGACCATAAACTATGGCTACACCTTC.

The gene calls are TRBV6-5 and TRBJ2-7; no reliable D call. Deletions cut 6 bases from V and 6 bases from J, with 15 bases between. Per germline, CDR1 MNHEY and CDR2 SVGAGI. This CDR3 contains 13 residues. The CDR3 protein is CASSKSQVPEQYF. CDR3 sequence (DNA): TGTGCCAGCAGCAAGTCACAAGTTCCCGAGCAGTACTTC.

The V call is TRBV3-1 (or the pseudogene TRBV3-2), the J call TRBJ2-3, with 10 nucleotides matching TRBD2. The CDR3 is 18 residues long. CDR1 and CDR2 from the germline V gene are LGHDT and YNNKEL (reference sequence). V shed 4 bases and J 1 base; nucleotides not matched to a gene: 11. The CDR3, as DNA: TGTGCCAGCAGCCCTTACAGGGGGAGCGGGGGGGGCACAGATACGCAGTATTTT. Translation gives CASSPYRGSGGGTDTQYF.

In the case of this clone: Within the sample, other DNA sequences also encode this same CDR3. The gene calls are TRBV25-1 and TRBJ1-2, with 7 bases fitting TRBD1. Germline V gives CDR1 MGHDK, CDR2 SYGVNS. V shed 2 bases, J shed 7 bases, and the junction held 1 base outside the gene matches. This CDR3 spans 12 amino acids. CDR3 DNA sequence: TGTGCCAGCAGTGAACAGGGGGGTGGCTACACCTTC. Residues: CASSEQGGGYTF.

The rearrangement uses TRBV5-1 and TRBJ2-1; the D gene is possibly TRBD2 (5 bases). The ends were cut back, 4 bases at V and 6 bases at J, with 26 bases in the middle. The CDR3 sequence is 18 residues long. Germline-derived CDR1 and CDR2 are SGHRS and YFSETQ. In DNA form, the CDR3 reads TGCGCCAGCAGCCCTTTGTCCGCTTTAGCTGGGGAGAGCAATGAGCAGTTCTTC. This translates into CASSPLSALAGESNEQFF.

This chain connects TRBV6-2 or TRBV6-3 to TRBJ1-1; D remains ambiguous. The CDR3 is 12 residues long. CDR1 is MNHEY, CDR2 SVGEGT, per germline. V was clipped by 5 bases and J by 1 base, with 5 bases between them. CDR3 protein: CASSVGNTEAFF. CDR3 DNA sequence: TGTGCCAGCAGTGTCGGGAACACTGAAGCTTTCTTT.